The text below deals with one TCR beta chain. Its antigen is currently unknown. This sample is drawn from a study of cytomegalovirus exposure and HLA in healthy donors. The PCR had 60 Vbeta and 13 Jbeta primers. Sequencing used immunoSEQ multiplex PCR; TCRdb keeps in-frame clones, though not all of them. The sample includes 150,000 to 200,000 clones, around two thirds of them seen just once. Notes on the study in general: As confirmed in vitro, a few CMV-associated chains were specific for CMV antigens. According to an earlier analysis, most TCR beta V segments yielded productive rearrangements about 87% or about 30% of the time. The classifier was said to identify cytomegalovirus status with high specificity and sensitivity.

CDR1 is MNHNY, CDR2 SVGAGI, per germline (reference sequence). V shed 7 bases and J 2 bases; nucleotides not matched to a gene: 11. This CDR3 spans 15 amino acids. Sequencing was performed on PBMCs. This TCR was recovered from a man aged 40-50 years in good health and CMV-seronegative. The chain links TRBV6-6 to TRBJ2-7, with 7 bases fitting TRBD2. The CDR3 is CASNSPGGGAYEQYF. In DNA form, the CDR3 reads TGTGCCAGCAATTCCCCGGGGGGAGGGGCCTACGAGCAGTACTTC.